Below, 32 T cell receptor beta chains from the same sample are listed, as sequenced in a study of T-cell reconstitution after alpha-beta-depleted transplantation in children. The TCRbeta library was prepared with unique molecular identifiers. TCRdb fed the PCR reads into MiXCR, producing one record per CDR3 protein. The sample comprises roughly 570,000 distinct CDR3 sequences, 20% to 30% of which are singletons, and approximately 39% rests with the top ten. Source: PBMCs, taken before TCRalphabeta/CD19-depleted stem cell transplant. Receptor source: a boy in the first two years of life with Wiskott-Aldrich syndrome, due to receive a stem cell transplant.

This chain joins TRBV25-1 and TRBJ2-5; 10 bases map to TRBD2. Germline trimming cut 6 bases from V and 4 bases from J; bases unmatched to any gene: 14. Per germline, CDR1 MGHDK and CDR2 SYGVNS. The CDR3 is made up of 17 amino acids. The CDR3 loop is CASSDNRGLAGVETQYF. CDR3 nucleotide sequence: TGTGCCAGCAGCGACAATCGGGGGCTAGCGGGAGTAGAGACCCAGTACTTC.

This clonotype appeared a few times. The genes are TRBV20-1 and TRBJ2-5; TRBD1 might be the D (6 bases). CDR1 and CDR2 from the germline V gene are DFQATT and SNEGSKA (reference sequence). The CDR3 has 12 residues. V lost 5 bases and J 1 base, leaving 8 bases between the germline ends. CDR3 DNA sequence: TGCAGTGCTGACAGGACCCAAGAGACCCAGTACTTC. It is translated as CSADRTQETQYF.

The DNA of the CDR3 is TGTGCCAGCAGAAAGACAGGGGTGTCCGGGGAGCTGTTTTTT. It translates to CASRKTGVSGELFF. This rearrangement joins TRBV27 to TRBJ2-2, with 8 bases identical to TRBD1. Trimming took 6 bases from V and 6 from J; bases not matched to a gene: 6. The V gene's germline CDR1 is MNHEY and CDR2 SMNVEV (reference sequence). The CDR3 totals 14 residues.

This clonotype came up a few times. Here the CDR3 DNA reads TGTGCCAGTAGTATACGGCGGGTCTCCTACAATGAGCAGTTCTTC. Protein: CASSIRRVSYNEQFF. This chain uses TRBV19 with TRBJ2-1; a possible D gene is TRBD2 (5 bases). The CDR3 loop spans 15 amino acids. Between the trimmed V and J ends, which lost 2 bases and 0 bases, there was a span of 8 bases. Germline assignment: CDR1 LNHDA and CDR2 SQIVND (reference sequence).

The chain carries TRBV12-3 or TRBV12-4 and TRBJ2-3; D possibly corresponds to TRBD2 (6 bases). The length of the CDR3 is 16 residues. V lost 4 bases to trimming and J lost 2 bases, with 16 bases between them. DNA for the CDR3: TGTGCCAGCAGTTCTTGGGCGGCTAGCGTCACAGATACGCAGTATTTT. The encoded protein is CASSSWAASVTDTQYF.

This clonotype was picked up many times. V gene TRBV5-1 combines with J gene TRBJ2-5; D uncertain. Germline loops: CDR1 SGHRS, CDR2 YFSETQ. CDR3 length equals 13 residues. Trimming took off 2 bases at V and 1 base at J, with 6 bases between the two ends. The CDR3 is CASSFITQETQYF. The CDR3 DNA sequence: TGCGCCAGCAGCTTTATAACCCAAGAGACCCAGTACTTC.

The V gene is TRBV4-2, the J gene TRBJ1-5, with 7 bases identical to TRBD1. The CDR3 extends over 18 amino acids. Germline trimming cut 4 bases from V and 6 bases from J; bases unmatched to any gene: 18. The germline V gene encodes CDR1 LGHNA and CDR2 YNFKEQ. Here the CDR3 reads CASSPASLSGTASQPQHF. The CDR3 nucleotides read TGTGCCAGCAGCCCCGCCTCCCTTTCCGGGACAGCTTCTCAGCCCCAGCATTTT.

This clonotype has a handful of counts. The V gene is TRBV27, the J gene TRBJ2-7; D might be TRBD2 (5 bases). CDR1 is MNHEY, CDR2 SMNVEV, per germline (reference sequence). V lost 3 bases and J lost 0, with 12 bases in between. The CDR3 covers 15 residues. For the CDR3, the DNA is TGTGCCAGCAGTTTCAATAGCGTGAGCTCCTACGAGCAGTACTTC. Protein product: CASSFNSVSSYEQYF.

This clonotype was seen a single time. CDR3: CASSATGSHYEQYF. CDR3 DNA: TGTGCCAGCAGCGCCACAGGGTCCCACTACGAGCAGTACTTC. This sequence joins TRBV11-2 and TRBJ2-7; TRBD1 is a possible D gene (6 bases). Trimming removed 5 bases from V and 3 bases from J, with 14 bases in between. The CDR3 runs to 14 residues. Per the germline V gene, CDR1 is SGHAT and CDR2 is FQNNGV.

The chain carries TRBV6-5 and TRBJ2-4; maybe TRBD1 (6 bases). The CDR3 extends over 17 amino acids. Germline lookup yields CDR1 MNHEY and CDR2 SVGAGI. Trimming took 0 bases from V and 2 from J, leaving 14 bases between them. The CDR3 DNA reads as TGTGCCAGCAGTTACTCCGGGACATCCTTCTCCAAAAACATTCAGTACTTC. This sequence encodes CASSYSGTSFSKNIQYF.

This chain connects TRBV10-3 to TRBJ2-1; D not certain. Germline values: CDR1 ENHRY, CDR2 SYGVKD. There are 13 residues in the CDR3. Trimming cost V 6 bases and J 4 bases, with 10 bases left between them. This CDR3 is CAIREGRYNEQFF. DNA for the CDR3: TGTGCCATCAGGGAAGGACGGTACAATGAGCAGTTCTTC.

The chain recombines TRBV12-3 or TRBV12-4 with TRBJ2-5; D remains ambiguous. The germline V and J ends were trimmed by 6 bases and 5 bases, with 16 bases remaining between them. The CDR3 runs 14 residues. The CDR3 is CASRPRWGSETQYF. In nucleotides, the CDR3 is TGTGCCAGCAGGCCCCGTTGGGGATCGGAGACCCAGTACTTC.

J is TRBJ2-7 and V is TRBV5-1; D is uncertain. Trimming removed 0 bases from V and 5 bases from J, with 9 bases in between. Germline CDR1 SGHRS, CDR2 YFSETQ. The CDR3 is 13 amino acids. The chain's CDR3 is CASSLATRDEQYF. The DNA for the CDR3 is TGCGCCAGCAGCTTGGCAACTCGAGACGAGCAGTACTTC.

The gene calls are TRBV7-6 and TRBJ1-5; 9 nucleotides line up with TRBD1. Trimming cost V 5 bases and J 1 base; bases outside gene matches: 12. The CDR3 contains 18 residues. Germline V gene data show CDR1 as SGHVS and CDR2 as FNYEAQ. The CDR3 region has the DNA TGTGCCAGCAGCGCCGGGACAGGGTTAACGACGAGCAATCAGCCCCAGCATTTT. It yields the protein CASSAGTGLTTSNQPQHF.

There are a few counts of this clonotype. The rearrangement joins TRBV24-1 to TRBJ2-5; 11 nucleotides line up with TRBD2. Germline V gene sequence: CDR1 KGHDR, CDR2 SFDVKD. This CDR3 contains 15 residues. V lost 5 bases, J lost 5 bases, and 6 bases stayed unmatched. The CDR3 sequence is CATSALAGGGETQYF. The CDR3 bases are TGTGCCACCAGTGCCCTAGCGGGGGGCGGGGAGACCCAGTACTTC.

J is TRBJ2-6 and V is TRBV12-3 or TRBV12-4, with a weak D call TRBD1 (6 bases). There are 18 residues in the CDR3. V was shortened by 5 bases and J by 0 bases, with 17 bases between the two germline ends. The CDR3 loop is CASSPRTAVNSGANVLTF. Written as DNA, the CDR3 is TGTGCCAGCAGTCCCCGGACAGCCGTAAACTCTGGGGCCAACGTCCTGACTTTC.

V and J are TRBV24-1 and TRBJ2-1; TRBD1 is a possible D gene (8 bases). Germline CDR1 KGHDR, CDR2 SFDVKD. CDR3 length: 17 amino acids. V was clipped by 2 bases and J by 9 bases, with 22 bases between them. The CDR3 spells CATSDSSGGGSKGEQFF. CDR3 nucleotide sequence: TGTGCCACCAGTGATTCGTCAGGGGGCGGGAGTAAGGGTGAGCAGTTCTTC.

CDR3 coding DNA: TGTGCCAGCAGCTTAATGGGGGGGAGGGAGCAGTACTTC. Its translation: CASSLMGGREQYF. This chain connects TRBV7-3 to TRBJ2-7; 7 bases are a match to TRBD2. V shed 1 base and J 7 bases; nucleotides not matched to a gene: 4. Germline values: CDR1 SGHTA, CDR2 FQGTGA. This CDR3 spans 13 amino acids.

This clonotype was recorded a few times. The V gene is TRBV6-5, the J gene TRBJ2-3; TRBD2 aligns across 7 bases. Losses at the gene ends were 2 bases for V and 6 bases for J; bases not matched to a gene: 8. The germline V gene encodes CDR1 MNHEY and CDR2 SVGAGI. The CDR3 covers 15 residues. The CDR3, as DNA: TGTGCCAGCAGTTACCAGGGCAGGGAGGGGGATACGCAGTATTTT. Translation: CASSYQGREGDTQYF.

This clonotype occurred a few times. This sequence joins TRBV3-1 and TRBJ2-1; weak D call: TRBD1 (5 bases). The length of the CDR3 is 15 residues. Germline values: CDR1 LGHDT, CDR2 YNNKEL (reference sequence). With 8 bases removed from V and 6 bases from J, the gap between germline ends came to 20 bases. CDR3 in amino acids: CASSQGPPGRNEQFF. The CDR3 DNA reads as TGTGCCAGCTCCCAAGGGCCCCCAGGGCGCAATGAGCAGTTCTTC.

This clonotype was counted only a few times. The V call is TRBV20-1, the J call TRBJ2-4, with TRBD1 identical over 9 bases. The CDR3 is 13 amino acids. V was pared by 1 base and J by 7 bases, with 2 bases of the junction left unmatched. Germline values: CDR1 DFQATT, CDR2 SNEGSKA (reference sequence). The DNA of the CDR3 is TGCAGTGCTAGAGGGGACAGGGTCAACATTCAGTACTTC. Translation gives CSARGDRVNIQYF.

The J gene is TRBJ2-2, the V gene TRBV7-7, with 7 positions matching TRBD2. The CDR3 contains 16 residues. V was pared by 2 bases and J by 4 bases, with 7 bases of the junction left unmatched. Germline V gives CDR1 SSHAT, CDR2 FNYEAQ (reference sequence). CDR3 coding DNA: TGTGCCAGCAGCTTAACAATAAGCGGGGCCACCGGGGAGCTGTTTTTT. This translates into CASSLTISGATGELFF.

The table lists this clonotype with a few counts. This chain links TRBV28 with TRBJ2-4; TRBD1 matches 8 bases. The CDR3 spans 16 residues. The germline V gene has CDR1 MDHEN and CDR2 SYDVKM. Trimming at V came to 3 bases and at J to 0 bases, leaving 4 bases not matched to a gene. CDR3 residues: CASSFIGTGAKNIQYF. CDR3 sequence (DNA): TGTGCCAGCAGTTTTATCGGGACAGGAGCCAAAAACATTCAGTACTTC.

The V and J genes are TRBV7-9 and TRBJ1-5; 8 bases fit TRBD1. CDR3 size: 16 residues. Germline-derived CDR1 and CDR2 are SEHNR and FQNEAQ (reference sequence). V lost 5 bases to trimming and J lost 10 bases; unmatched junction nucleotides: 16. CDR3 in amino acids: CASSPTGAGNQNPQHF. CDR3 DNA sequence: TGTGCCAGCAGCCCGACAGGGGCAGGCAATCAGAACCCCCAGCATTTT.

This chain links TRBV11-1 with TRBJ1-2; no definite D call. The CDR3 is 13 amino acids. The germline V gene has CDR1 SGHAT and CDR2 FQDESV (reference sequence). V dropped 5 bases and J dropped 6 bases, with 13 bases sitting between them. The CDR3 DNA reads as TGTGCCAGCAGCCCACGCTTCAAAGATGGCTACACCTTC. Translation gives CASSPRFKDGYTF.

This clonotype came up a few times. V gene TRBV12-3 or TRBV12-4 combines with J gene TRBJ2-1, with 11 bases that match TRBD2. The V and J ends lost 1 base and 10 bases, in that order; junction bases with no gene match: 6. CDR3 length: 15 residues. The CDR3 loop is CASSLGYGLAGEQFF. The CDR3 nucleotides read TGTGCCAGCAGTTTAGGCTATGGACTAGCGGGCGAGCAGTTCTTC.

V and J are TRBV29-1 and TRBJ2-5; 8 bases line up with TRBD2. CDR1 is SQVTM, CDR2 ANQGSEA, per germline. Germline trimming cut 4 bases from V and 5 bases from J; bases unmatched to any gene: 3. This CDR3 is 12 amino acids long. CDR3 sequence reads: CSVAGGPETQYF. The CDR3 DNA reads TGCAGCGTTGCGGGGGGGCCGGAGACCCAGTACTTC.

This clonotype was seen only a few times. V and J are TRBV6-6 and TRBJ1-2, with 7 bases lining up with TRBD1. Losses at the gene ends were 2 bases for V and 6 bases for J; bases not matched to a gene: 3. Germline V gene lookup returns CDR1 MNHNY and CDR2 SVGAGI (reference sequence). This CDR3 is built from 13 residues. This CDR3 is CASSYRGRDGYTF. CDR3 DNA: TGTGCCAGCAGTTACAGGGGGCGCGATGGCTACACCTTC.

This chain joins TRBV19 and TRBJ2-2; 9 bases align to TRBD1. The germline gives CDR1 LNHDA, CDR2 SQIVND (reference sequence). V lost 9 bases to trimming and J lost 4 bases; unmatched junction nucleotides: 3. The CDR3 spans 13 residues. The CDR3 loop reads CASKGQGTGELFF. The CDR3 DNA reads as TGTGCCAGCAAGGGACAGGGCACCGGGGAGCTGTTTTTT.

This clonotype came up a few times. V gene TRBV20-1 combines with J gene TRBJ2-7, with unresolved D. This CDR3 is built from 15 residues. Trimming shortened V by 0 bases and J by 0 bases, and 12 bases separated the two germline ends. Looked up from germline, CDR1 is DFQATT and CDR2 is SNEGSKA (reference sequence). The CDR3 sequence is CSARELLHLSYEQYF. For the CDR3, the DNA is TGCAGTGCTAGAGAACTGCTGCACCTCTCCTACGAGCAGTACTTC.

This clonotype has a handful of counts. The chain recombines TRBV20-1 with TRBJ2-2, with a weak D call TRBD1 (5 bases). The ends were cut back, 5 bases at V and 1 base at J, with 14 bases in the middle. CDR1 DFQATT and CDR2 SNEGSKA come from the germline V gene (reference sequence). This CDR3 contains 15 residues. The CDR3 spells CSARTPAKNTGELFF. For the CDR3, the DNA is TGCAGTGCTCGGACACCCGCAAAGAACACCGGGGAGCTGTTTTTT.

This clonotype was seen a few times. The rearrangement links TRBV29-1 to TRBJ1-5; maybe TRBD1 (5 bases). Germline V gene lookup returns CDR1 SQVTM and CDR2 ANQGSEA. The germline V and J ends were trimmed by 8 bases and 3 bases, with 14 bases remaining between them. CDR3 size: 13 residues. CDR3 coding DNA: TGCAGCTCCGAGGACACGCTCAATCAGCCCCAGCATTTT. It is translated as CSSEDTLNQPQHF.